The 21 T cell receptor beta chains presented below share a single source sample, sequenced in a study of cytomegalovirus exposure and HLA in healthy donors. PCR was performed using 60 Vbeta and 13 Jbeta primers. Profiling relied on immunoSEQ multiplex PCR, and the TCRdb table lists in-frame clones only, not all of them. The sample records 80,000 to 100,000 clones, around 77% being singletons. Sequenced input: PBMCs. The source is a man aged 40-55 years in good health and CMV-seronegative.

The V and J genes are TRBV11-2 and TRBJ2-6; D remains unclear. Trimming removed 5 bases at V and 0 bases at J, with 5 bases between. Germline CDR1 SGHAT, CDR2 FQNNGV. The CDR3 contains 14 residues. The CDR3: CASSVSSGANVLTF. The CDR3 bases are TGTGCCAGCAGCGTCAGCTCTGGGGCCAACGTCCTGACTTTC.

J is TRBJ1-2 and V is TRBV5-1, with a weak D call TRBD1 (5 bases). The CDR3 spans 15 residues. Looked up from germline, CDR1 is SGHRS and CDR2 is YFSETQ. Trimming took 4 bases from V and 3 from J, leaving 16 bases between them. The CDR3 protein is CASSPGGSNDYGYTF. As DNA, the CDR3 is TGCGCCAGCAGCCCCGGGGGATCAAACGACTATGGCTACACCTTC.

V gene TRBV28 combines with J gene TRBJ1-5; D not resolved. The CDR3 contains 15 residues. V lost 5 bases and J lost 7, with 18 bases in between. Germline V gene lookup returns CDR1 MDHEN and CDR2 SYDVKM. The CDR3 DNA sequence: TGTGCCAGCAGTCCGAGCCTAATTACGGGGCAGCCCCAGCATTTT. This codes for CASSPSLITGQPQHF.

The chain combines TRBV6-5 with TRBJ2-7, with D maybe TRBD1 (6 bases). The CDR3 is 15 amino acids. Germline V CDR1 and CDR2: MNHEY, SVGAGI. V lost 6 bases and J 0 bases, leaving 15 bases between the germline ends. CDR3 nucleotides: TGTGCCAGCAGCCCCCGGGCAGGGGTCTCCTACGAGCAGTACTTC. Protein product: CASSPRAGVSYEQYF.

CDR3 sequence (DNA): TGTGCCAGCAGCAGAGATCGGGGGCGGGGGGCACAGAAGAGCACAGATACGCAGTATTTT. Translation: CASSRDRGRGAQKSTDTQYF. J is TRBJ2-3 and V is TRBV9; 8 nucleotides align to TRBD2. V was clipped by 4 bases and J by 0 bases; unmatched bases: 19. This CDR3 contains 20 residues. Germline CDR1 reads SGDLS; CDR2 reads YYNGEE.

CDR3 protein: CASSSQGRVNEKLFF. CDR3 sequence (DNA): TGTGCCAGCAGTAGTCAGGGGAGGGTTAATGAAAAACTGTTTTTT. This sequence joins TRBV6-6 and TRBJ1-4; weak D call: TRBD1 (6 bases). Deletions cut 5 bases from V and 4 bases from J, with 14 bases between. The V gene's germline CDR1 is MNHNY and CDR2 SVGAGI (reference sequence). The CDR3 runs to 15 residues.

The count of this clone is one. The chain recombines TRBV25-1 with TRBJ1-4; TRBD1 is a possible D gene (6 bases). The V end lost 5 bases, the J end lost 8 bases, and 27 bases lay between the germline ends. Germline loops: CDR1 MGHDK, CDR2 SYGVNS. The CDR3 has 18 residues. DNA for the CDR3: TGTGCCAGCAGTTATACACTCCCGATTTGGGGGCAGGGAGAAAAACTGTTTTTT. It codes for CASSYTLPIWGQGEKLFF.

V is TRBV2 and J is TRBJ2-7; 9 bases align to TRBD1. The CDR3 runs to 14 residues. The V segment lost 10 bases and the J segment 1 base; nucleotides outside the gene matches: 8. Germline V gene sequence: CDR1 SNHLY, CDR2 FYNNEI. The CDR3, as DNA: TGTGCCAACGCTTTAGACAGGGGGTCCTACGAGCAGTACTTC. Translated: CANALDRGSYEQYF.

This clone is labeled medium-sized. One end of the junction fails to match germline, which may point to a read error. The V gene is TRBV7-7, the J gene TRBJ2-1; 8 nucleotides line up with TRBD1. Germline CDR1 reads SSHAT; CDR2 reads FNYEAQ (reference sequence). This CDR3 region has 15 residues. The CDR3 spells CASSSQPGQADEQFF. Written as DNA, the CDR3 is TGTGCTAGCAGCTCCCAACCGGGACAGGCCGATGAGCAGTTCTTC.

The chain employs TRBV4-2 and TRBJ2-1; TRBD2 matches 8 bases. The CDR3 loop spans 16 amino acids. J lost 4 bases, V lost 2 bases, and 7 bases had no gene match. The V gene's germline CDR1 is LGHNA and CDR2 YNFKEQ. CDR3 amino acids: CASSQTLAGLYNEQFF. The CDR3 region has the DNA TGTGCCAGCAGCCAAACCCTAGCGGGCCTATACAATGAGCAGTTCTTC.

This clone appeared a few times. The J gene is TRBJ2-7, the V gene TRBV6-5; weak D call: TRBD2 (6 bases). The germline V gene has CDR1 MNHEY and CDR2 SVGAGI. This CDR3 has 15 amino acids. V was cut by 2 bases and J by 4 bases, with 15 bases left in between. The CDR3 DNA reads as TGTGCCAGCAGTTACACGGCCGGGGGTCTTTACGAGCAGTACTTC. Protein product: CASSYTAGGLYEQYF.

The chain has TRBV29-1 and TRBJ2-5; possible D gene TRBD2, 5 bases. V lost 7 bases to trimming and J lost 5 bases, with 17 bases between them. Germline V gene lookup returns CDR1 SQVTM and CDR2 ANQGSEA. The CDR3 loop spans 13 amino acids. CDR3 coding DNA: TGCAGCGCCGAAGTTACTAGTAGGGAGACCCAGTACTTC. Amino acid sequence: CSAEVTSRETQYF.

The chain couples TRBV2 to TRBJ2-5, with D uncertain. This CDR3 has 12 residues. The V gene's germline CDR1 is SNHLY and CDR2 FYNNEI. V lost 4 bases to trimming and J lost 2 bases, with 5 bases between them. The CDR3 region has the DNA TGTGCCAGCAGTGCACTTCAAGAGACCCAGTACTTC. Translated, it gives CASSALQETQYF.

The chain carries TRBV4-1 and TRBJ2-7; 14 bases agree with TRBD2. With 1 base clipped from V and 5 bases from J, the junction kept 19 bases outside the gene matches. The length of the CDR3 is 21 residues. Germline lookup yields CDR1 MGHRA and CDR2 YSYEKL. CDR3 region: CASSQAPPGLAGEGIWNEQYF. Here the CDR3 DNA reads TGCGCCAGCAGCCAAGCCCCACCGGGACTAGCGGGAGAGGGGATTTGGAACGAGCAGTACTTC.

This clone has only a few counts. V and J are TRBV18 and TRBJ1-1; no definite D call. This CDR3 contains 13 residues. The germline V and J ends were trimmed by 2 bases and 0 bases, with 4 bases remaining between them. Germline values: CDR1 KGHSH, CDR2 LQKENI. The CDR3 spells CASSPEMNTEAFF. The CDR3, as DNA: TGTGCCAGCTCACCAGAGATGAACACTGAAGCTTTCTTT.

Comments on this clone: Germline is not matched at one junction end, which may reflect a read error. This chain connects TRBV4-2 to TRBJ1-2; 9 nucleotides match TRBD1. CDR1 and CDR2 (germline): LGHNA, YNFKEQ. The length of the CDR3 is 15 residues. The CDR3 nucleotides read TGTGCCAGCAGCCTACCGGGACAGGGCAACTATGGCTACCCCTTC. It is translated as CASSLPGQGNYGYPF.

This chain connects TRBV28 to TRBJ2-7; TRBD1 agrees at 7 bases. The CDR3 consists of 14 residues. Germline V gives CDR1 MDHEN, CDR2 SYDVKM. The V gene end was trimmed by 6 bases and the J gene end by 4 bases; junction bases not matched to a gene: 9. The CDR3 region has the DNA TGTGCCAGCAGGCCGGGACAGAGGATTTACGAGCAGTACTTC. Amino acid sequence: CASRPGQRIYEQYF.

The J gene is TRBJ2-7, the V gene TRBV30; 9 bases map to TRBD2. After removal of 4 bases from V and 3 bases from J, the junction contained 10 bases not matched to a gene. Germline CDR1 and CDR2: GTSNPN and SVGIG (reference sequence). The CDR3 has 15 residues. The CDR3 bases are TGTGCCTGGACTAAAGGGGGGCGGGAGGGCTACGAGCAGTACTTC. Encoded protein: CAWTKGGREGYEQYF. Supplemented by reference TRBV30 and TRBJ2-7, the full variable domain reads SQTIHQWPATLVQPVGSPLSLECTVEGTSNPNLYWYRQAAGRGLQLLFYSVGIGQISSEVPQNLSASRPQDRQFILSSKKLLLSDSGFYLCAWTKGGREGYEQYFGPGTRLTVT.

V gene TRBV19 combines with J gene TRBJ1-1, with D perhaps matching TRBD1 (5 bases). The CDR3 consists of 12 residues. Looked up from germline, CDR1 is LNHDA and CDR2 is SQIVND (reference sequence). Trimming shortened V by 5 bases and J by 9 bases, and 13 bases separated the two germline ends. The DNA of the CDR3 is TGTGCCAGTAGTCCGGCGGGACTGAAAGCTTTCTTT. This encodes CASSPAGLKAFF.

V gene TRBV19 combines with J gene TRBJ2-7; maybe TRBD1 (6 bases). The germline CDR1 and CDR2 sequences are LNHDA and SQIVND (reference sequence). Trimming shortened V by 0 bases and J by 2 bases, and 17 bases separated the two germline ends. This CDR3 region has 17 residues. Here the CDR3 DNA reads TGTGCCAGTAGTATAGACTCGGGGACACACCAAACCTACGAGCAGTACTTC. Residues: CASSIDSGTHQTYEQYF.

This rearrangement joins TRBV2 to TRBJ2-7, with D possibly TRBD2 on 6 matching bases. V dropped 5 bases and J dropped 6 bases, with 11 bases sitting between them. The CDR3 has 12 amino acids. CDR1 is SNHLY and CDR2 is FYNNEI in the germline V gene. In DNA, the CDR3 is TGTGCCAGCAGTAAATCGGGGGTCGAGCAGTACTTC. It yields the protein CASSKSGVEQYF.